This T cell receptor beta chain stems from a study of shared clonotypes between healthy human individuals. Overall study context: Three men and a couple of women, aged 18 to 49, were donors. Regarding the study as a whole: In contrast to clonotypes shared by all four donors, non-shared clonotypes had lower generation probabilities.

Measured with immunoSEQ multiplex PCR; TCRdb has only the in-frame clones, and not every one. The repertoire holds over 800,000 clones, with 80% to 95% as singletons. CD45RO-negative, CCR7-positively selected cells formed the naive CD8 fraction, excluding terminally differentiated effector memory CD45RA+ cells. This clone has only one observation. The antigen is not known. Sequenced material: naive CD8+ T cells sorted from blood. The sequence was collected from a man aged 30 to 39 in good health.

This chain's CDR3 is CASSPLGQGNNQPQHF. As DNA, the CDR3 is TGTGCCAGCAGTCCCCTCGGACAGGGGAACAATCAGCCCCAGCATTTT. The chain recombines TRBV27 with TRBJ1-5, with TRBD1 matching 9 bases. V lost 5 bases to trimming and J lost 3 bases; unmatched junction nucleotides: 8. CDR1 MNHEY and CDR2 SMNVEV come from the germline V gene (reference sequence). The CDR3 consists of 16 residues.